The sequence of this T cell receptor beta chain was determined in a study of CD8 T cells in ankylosing spondylitis. Germline V CDR1 and CDR2: SGDLS, YYNGEE. Trimming left V 4 bases short and J 4 bases short, with 11 bases between. This CDR3 is 13 amino acids long. Study outcomes and limitations: Earlier work had already found some motif variants in reactive arthritis synovial fluid and blood. Relatively rare in peripheral blood, disease-linked clones were also CD8+.

Quantitative 5'-RACE with molecular barcodes produced the TCR beta libraries. TCRdb recomputed calls from the 5' RACE reads with MiXCR, one row per CDR3 protein. The table includes hundreds of thousands of distinct CDR3 sequences, about 20% detected once. This clonotype has a handful of counts. Its antigen is unidentified. This receptor was obtained from a male donor with ankylosing spondylitis or in good health (not recorded which). This sequence joins TRBV9 and TRBJ2-5, with D perhaps matching TRBD2 (6 bases). Sequencing was performed on blood, either unsorted or a sorted T cell fraction (not recorded which). CDR3 protein: CASSRSGPETQYF. DNA for the CDR3: TGTGCCAGCAGCCGCAGCGGGCCAGAGACCCAGTACTTC.